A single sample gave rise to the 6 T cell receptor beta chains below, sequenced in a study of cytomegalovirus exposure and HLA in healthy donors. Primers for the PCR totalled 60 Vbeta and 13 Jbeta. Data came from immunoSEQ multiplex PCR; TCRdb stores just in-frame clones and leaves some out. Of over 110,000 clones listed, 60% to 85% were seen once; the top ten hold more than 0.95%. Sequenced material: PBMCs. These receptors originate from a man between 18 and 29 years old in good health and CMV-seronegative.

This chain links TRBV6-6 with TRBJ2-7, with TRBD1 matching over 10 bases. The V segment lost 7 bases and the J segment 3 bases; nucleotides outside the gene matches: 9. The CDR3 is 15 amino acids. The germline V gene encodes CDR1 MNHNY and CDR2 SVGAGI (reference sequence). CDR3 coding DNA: TGTGCCAGCACCCATCCGGGACAGGGGTTCTACGAGCAGTACTTC. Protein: CASTHPGQGFYEQYF.

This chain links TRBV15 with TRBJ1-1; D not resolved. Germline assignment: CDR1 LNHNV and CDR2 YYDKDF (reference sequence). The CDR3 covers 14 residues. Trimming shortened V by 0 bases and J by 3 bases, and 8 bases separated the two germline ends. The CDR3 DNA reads TGTGCCACCAGCAGAGATTACCGGGACACTGAAGCTTTCTTT. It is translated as CATSRDYRDTEAFF.

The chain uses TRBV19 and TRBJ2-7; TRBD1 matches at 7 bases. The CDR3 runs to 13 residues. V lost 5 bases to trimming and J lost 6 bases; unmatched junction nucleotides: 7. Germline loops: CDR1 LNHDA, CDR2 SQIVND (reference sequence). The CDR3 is CASSGGQVGEQYF. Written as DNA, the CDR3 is TGTGCCAGTAGTGGCGGACAGGTCGGCGAGCAGTACTTC. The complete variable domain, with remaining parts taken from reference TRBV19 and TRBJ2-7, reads DGGITQSPKYLFRKEGQNVTLSCEQNLNHDAMYWYRQDPGQGLRLIYYSQIVNDFQKGDIAEGYSVSREKKESFPLTVTSAQKNPTAFYLCASSGGQVGEQYFGPGTRLTVT.

This CDR3 reads CASSQLGGVETQYF. The CDR3 bases are TGTGCCAGCAGCCAATTAGGGGGGGTGGAGACCCAGTACTTC. V and J are TRBV4-2 and TRBJ2-5; D is possibly TRBD2 (7 bases). The CDR3 totals 14 residues. Germline V CDR1 and CDR2: LGHNA, YNFKEQ. Trimming stripped 2 bases from V and 5 bases from J, with 12 bases between.

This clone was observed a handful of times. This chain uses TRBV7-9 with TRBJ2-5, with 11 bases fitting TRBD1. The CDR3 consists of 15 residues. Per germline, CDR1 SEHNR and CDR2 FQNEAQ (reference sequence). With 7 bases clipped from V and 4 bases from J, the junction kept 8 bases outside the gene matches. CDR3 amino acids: CASKQGGQGGETQYF. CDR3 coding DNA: TGTGCCAGCAAACAGGGGGGACAGGGGGGAGAGACCCAGTACTTC.

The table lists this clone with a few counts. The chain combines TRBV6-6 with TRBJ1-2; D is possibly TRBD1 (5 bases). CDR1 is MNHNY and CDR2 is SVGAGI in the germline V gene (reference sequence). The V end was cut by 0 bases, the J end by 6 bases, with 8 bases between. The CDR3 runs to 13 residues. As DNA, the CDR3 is TGTGCCAGCAGTTACTCATCGACAGATGGCTACACCTTC. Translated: CASSYSSTDGYTF.